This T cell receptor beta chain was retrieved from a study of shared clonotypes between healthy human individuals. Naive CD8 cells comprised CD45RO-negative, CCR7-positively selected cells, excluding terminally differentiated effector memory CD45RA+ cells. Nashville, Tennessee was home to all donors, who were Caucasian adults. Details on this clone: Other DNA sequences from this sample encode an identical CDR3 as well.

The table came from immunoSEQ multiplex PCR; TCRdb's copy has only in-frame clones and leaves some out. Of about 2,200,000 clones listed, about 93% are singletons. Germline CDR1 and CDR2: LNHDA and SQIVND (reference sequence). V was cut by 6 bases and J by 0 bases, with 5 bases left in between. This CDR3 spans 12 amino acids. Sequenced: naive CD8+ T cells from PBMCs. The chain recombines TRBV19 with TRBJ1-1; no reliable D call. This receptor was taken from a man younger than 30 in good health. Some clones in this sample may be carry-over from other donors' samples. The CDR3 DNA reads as TGTGCCAGTAGGGGCATGAACACTGAAGCTTTCTTT. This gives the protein CASRGMNTEAFF.